A selection of T cell receptor beta chains follows, all from one sample in a study of CDR3 diversity in severe acne. One entry per CDR3 protein, called by TCRdb with MiXCR from the PCR reads. This table has tens of thousands of distinct CDR3 sequences, 45% to 55% appearing once. The source material was blood. Every receptor here comes from a male donor in good health, without acne. Each CDR3 is given with its conserved first and last residue. D genes are given only for firm matches. Size is omitted from some rows. Given values are once, few, many or a class for expanded clones.

>TRBV10-1|.|.|TRBJ1-5
CAAGRGGTLFKQEAMSSNQPQHF
TGCGCCGCTGGGAGAGGGGGAACCTTATTCAAACAGGAAGCAATGAGCAGCAATCAGCCCCAGCATTTT
>TRBV7-3|.|.|TRBJ1-2
CASSLRANYGYTF
TGTGCCAGCAGCTTGCGGGCCAACTATGGCTACACCTTC
>TRBV7-7|few|.|TRBJ2-7
CASPGGYEQYF
TGTGCTAGCCCCGGGGGCTACGAGCAGTACTTC
>TRBV11-2|few|.|TRBJ2-2
CASSFPRQGNTGELFF
TGTGCCAGCAGCTTTCCCCGCCAGGGGAACACCGGGGAGCTGTTTTTT
>TRBV10-3|many|.|TRBJ1-1
CAISDREDSGTEAFF
TGTGCCATCAGTGATAGGGAAGATTCGGGCACTGAAGCTTTCTTT
>TRBV7-8|few|.|TRBJ1-2
CASSPVGTDRNYGYTF
TGTGCCAGCAGCCCCGTGGGGACGGATCGCAACTATGGCTACACCTTC
>TRBV20-1|.|TRBD1|TRBJ2-3
CSSTGAGPHTQYF
TGCAGTTCGACAGGGGCGGGTCCCCATACGCAGTATTTT
>TRBV5-5|.|.|TRBJ2-7
CASSFLTGVGEQYF
TGTGCCAGCAGCTTCCTAACGGGAGTAGGTGAGCAGTACTTC
>TRBV6-6|many|TRBD2|TRBJ2-7
CASTLAGEGYEQYF
TGTGCCAGCACCCTAGCGGGAGAGGGCTACGAGCAGTACTTC
>TRBV25-1|.|.|TRBJ1-2
CASSSGLYGYTF
TGTGCCAGCAGTTCTGGACTGTATGGCTACACCTTC